These T cell receptor beta chains were read from a single sample in a study of blood T cell repertoires in COVID-19. The data were produced by immunoSEQ multiplex PCR, yet TCRdb's version contains in-frame clones alone and is incomplete. The repertoire holds over 100,000 clones, with approximately 85% as singletons. Specimen: peripheral blood. Receptors were obtained from a man aged 35 to 55 with acute or convalescent COVID-19. The conserved cysteine and the conserved F or W are not part of the CDR3 here. Each record gives: J gene, V gene, CDR3 protein.

>TRBJ2-1|TRBV5-4
ASSLGGGYNEQF
>TRBJ1-1|TRBV5-4
ASSLSRGKAF
>TRBJ2-7|TRBV5-1
ASSSLGEGPLYEQY
>TRBJ1-6|TRBV28
ASSMPGGVSPLH
>TRBJ2-3|TRBV6-6
ASKRAAGAVTDTQY
>TRBJ2-5|TRBV6-5
ASSLDIQETQY
>TRBJ2-5|TRBV11-2
ASSPFPIWASQETQY
>TRBJ1-1|TRBV19
ASRDRDSFEAF
>TRBJ2-3|TRBV5-4
ASSLSPGAGTDTQY
>TRBJ1-4|TRBV30
AWSSAGVPNEKLF
>TRBJ2-3|TRBV2
ASRGLAGRRTDTQY
>TRBJ1-5|TRBV6-2/TRBV6-3
ASSYSTTGREPQH
>TRBJ2-1|TRBV10-1
ASSESSGKAYNEQF
>TRBJ1-2|TRBV4-1
ASSQGRGRDNYGYT
>TRBJ2-7|TRBV27
ASSLSLAGAPMEQY
>TRBJ1-1|TRBV28
ASVPGQGRAF
>TRBJ2-7|TRBV28
ASSPGTSVYEQY
>TRBJ1-4|TRBV3-1/TRBV3-2
ASSLRGQGVGEKLF
>TRBJ1-5|TRBV11-2
ASSLGTGDQPQH
>TRBJ2-2|TRBV28
AGGGSITGELF
>TRBJ2-2|TRBV18
ASSQRLAGNTGELF
>TRBJ1-6|TRBV28
ASSLGVYSPLH
>TRBJ1-2|TRBV28
ASQTPAGWGVGYT
>TRBJ2-1|TRBV2
ASSGWGRGLASYNEQF
>TRBJ2-4|TRBV7-9
ASSLERVPANIQY
>TRBJ1-1|TRBV18
ASSRDRGTEAF
>TRBJ1-5|TRBV18
ASSGTGGRQPQH
>TRBJ1-2|TRBV7-2
ASSLSRGKGYT
>TRBJ1-5|TRBV12-3/TRBV12-4
ASRGAGNQPQH
>TRBJ2-4|TRBV11-2
ASSLGGSGGLVAKNIQY
>TRBJ1-4|TRBV29-1
SVGRQAPNEKLF
>TRBJ2-3|TRBV29-1
SVATGVADTQY
>TRBJ2-2|TRBV15
ATSSDRVPGELF
>TRBJ2-7|TRBV7-3
ASSLGQGAMYEQY
>TRBJ2-7|TRBV27
ASRGQGGPFEQY
>TRBJ2-3|TRBV3-1/TRBV3-2
ASSHRQGLDTQY
>TRBJ2-1|TRBV5-1
ASSLPAGDPHNEQF
>TRBJ2-5|TRBV5-1
ASSLFSGTSVGGTQY